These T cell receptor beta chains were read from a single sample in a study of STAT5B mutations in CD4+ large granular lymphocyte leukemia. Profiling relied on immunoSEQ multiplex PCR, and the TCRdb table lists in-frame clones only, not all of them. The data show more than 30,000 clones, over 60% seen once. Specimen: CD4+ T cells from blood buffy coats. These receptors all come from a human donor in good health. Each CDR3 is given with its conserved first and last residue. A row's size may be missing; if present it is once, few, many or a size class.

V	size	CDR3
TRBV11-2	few	CASSLDFTGELFF
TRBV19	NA	CASKSGAEIRGDQPQHF
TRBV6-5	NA	CASSSWTSVNTGELFF
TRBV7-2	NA	CASSLEGGYANQPQHF
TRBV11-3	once	CASSPGGADTQYF
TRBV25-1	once	CASSDWTYGQPQHF
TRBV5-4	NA	CASSWGSRGGNQYSPLHF
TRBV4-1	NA	CASSKAEGTGGLSAGANVLTF
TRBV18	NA	CASSSDRNTGELFF
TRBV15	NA	CATSRDYRSSGNTIYF
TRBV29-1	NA	CSVGTPEKSVQQFF
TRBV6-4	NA	CASTPVAGVGNEQFF
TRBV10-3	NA	CATGAPSTDTQYF
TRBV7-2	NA	CASSFVPGGFTEAFF
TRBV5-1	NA	CASSLGIGTGDYGYTF
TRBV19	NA	CASSNPRGEDGENYGYTF
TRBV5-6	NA	CASSSQQGANEKLFF
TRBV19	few	CASSIPGQGNYGYTF
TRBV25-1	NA	CASSEQGFVDGYTF
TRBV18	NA	CASSPQGITEAFF
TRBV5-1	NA	CASSRDRGYEQYF
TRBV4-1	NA	CASSQEGAFSGGARDTQYF
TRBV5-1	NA	CASSLDYEQYF
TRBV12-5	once	CASGLPRASQYF
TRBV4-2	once	CASSQDLYKSSGNTIYF
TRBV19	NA	CASRRPRDTGELFF
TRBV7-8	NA	CASSLGGTSSFEQYF
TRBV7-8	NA	CASSPPAGTGELFF
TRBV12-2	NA	CASRLARWIGNTIYF
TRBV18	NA	CASSADRRSGNTIYF
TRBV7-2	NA	CASSSPWRGGSDTQYF
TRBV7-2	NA	CASSLSREVGDEQFF
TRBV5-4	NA	CASSLLNSPKETQYF
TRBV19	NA	CASSRQTGNYGYTF
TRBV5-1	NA	CASSKGLAGGETQYF
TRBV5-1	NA	CASGQRETQYF
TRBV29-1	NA	CSVGTTLASSTDTQYF
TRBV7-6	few	CASSLGQGARHEQFF
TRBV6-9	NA	CASSPWTGNYGYTF
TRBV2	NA	CASRGQGNSPLHF
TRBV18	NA	CASSPVMRQGADTQYF
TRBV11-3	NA	CASSLDSWSGYGYTF
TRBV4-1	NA	CASSHPGTSGSSLQNEQFF
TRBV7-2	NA	CASSSGLIETQYF
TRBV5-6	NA	CASSLKVTGELFF
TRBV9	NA	CASSLLATSETQYF
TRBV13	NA	CASAGTLKRMNTEAFF
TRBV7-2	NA	CASSASPGLAGLSDTQYF
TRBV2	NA	CASSATSGRETQYF